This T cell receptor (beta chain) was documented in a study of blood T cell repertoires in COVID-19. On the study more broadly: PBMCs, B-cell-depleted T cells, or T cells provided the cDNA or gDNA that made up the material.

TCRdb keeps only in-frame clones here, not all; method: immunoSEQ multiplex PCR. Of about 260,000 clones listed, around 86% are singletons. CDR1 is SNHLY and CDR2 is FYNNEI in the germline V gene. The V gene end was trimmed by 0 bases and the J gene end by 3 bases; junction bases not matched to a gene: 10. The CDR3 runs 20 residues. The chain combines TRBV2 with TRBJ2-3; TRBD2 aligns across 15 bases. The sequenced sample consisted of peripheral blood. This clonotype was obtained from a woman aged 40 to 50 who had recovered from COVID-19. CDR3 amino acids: CASSEAGLAGGPFRTDTQYF. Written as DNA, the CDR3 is TGTGCCAGCAGTGAAGCAGGACTAGCGGGGGGGCCTTTTCGTACAGATACGCAGTATTTT.